This T cell receptor beta chain was captured by sequencing in a study of blood T cell repertoires in COVID-19. Study context: Spain, Italy and the United States supplied samples that represented acute and convalescent COVID-19. T cells, B-cell-depleted T cells, or PBMCs provided the cDNA or gDNA that served as material.

Original processing methods: How many nucleated cells were present was estimated from reference gene primer amplification. This table comes from immunoSEQ multiplex PCR, and its TCRdb copy is limited to in-frame clones, with some not included. From that table come the V and J calls and clone size; the DNA was used to work out D and trimming. The sample gives approximately 140,000 clones, roughly 76% of which show up once; 7% to 9% is in the top ten. The CDR3 has 15 residues. V lost 0 bases and J lost 3; bases outside the gene matches: 5. Germline lookup yields CDR1 SGHRS and CDR2 YFSETQ. Sequences were obtained from peripheral blood. This clonotype was sampled from a human donor with acute or convalescent COVID-19. The donor label of this sample is uncertain. The V call is TRBV5-1, the J call TRBJ1-2, with 7 bases that match TRBD1. The DNA for the CDR3 is TGCGCCAGCAGCTTGGAGGCAGGGGGAGACTATGGCTACACCTTC. Amino acid sequence: CASSLEAGGDYGYTF.